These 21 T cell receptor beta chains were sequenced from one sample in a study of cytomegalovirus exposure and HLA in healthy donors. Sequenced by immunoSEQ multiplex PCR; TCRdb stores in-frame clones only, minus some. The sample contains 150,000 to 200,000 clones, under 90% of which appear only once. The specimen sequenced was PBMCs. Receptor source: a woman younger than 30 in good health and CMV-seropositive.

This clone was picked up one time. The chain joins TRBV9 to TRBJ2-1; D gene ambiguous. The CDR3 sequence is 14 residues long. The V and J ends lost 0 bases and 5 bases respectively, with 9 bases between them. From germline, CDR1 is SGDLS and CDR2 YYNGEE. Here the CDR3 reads CASSVGSANNEQFF. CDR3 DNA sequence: TGTGCCAGCAGCGTAGGAAGCGCCAACAATGAGCAGTTCTTC.

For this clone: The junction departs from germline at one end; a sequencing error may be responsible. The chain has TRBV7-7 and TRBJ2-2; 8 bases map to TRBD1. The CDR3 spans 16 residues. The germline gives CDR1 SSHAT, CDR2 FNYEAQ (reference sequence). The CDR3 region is CASSLQTGENTGELFF. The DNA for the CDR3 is TGTGCTAGCAGCTTACAGACAGGGGAAAATACCGGGGAGCTGTTTTTT. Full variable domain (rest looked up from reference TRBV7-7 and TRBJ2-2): GAGVSQSPRYKVTKRGQDVTLRCDPISSHATLYWYQQALGQGPEFLTYFNYEAQPDKSGLPSDRFSAERPEGSISTLTIQRTEQRDSAMYRCASSLQTGENTGELFFGEGSRLTVL.

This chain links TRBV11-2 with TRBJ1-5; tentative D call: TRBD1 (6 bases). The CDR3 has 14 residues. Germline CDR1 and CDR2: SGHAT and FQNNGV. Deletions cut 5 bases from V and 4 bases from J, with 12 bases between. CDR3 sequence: CASSKQGANQPQHF. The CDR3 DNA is TGTGCCAGCAGCAAACAGGGAGCTAATCAGCCCCAGCATTTT.

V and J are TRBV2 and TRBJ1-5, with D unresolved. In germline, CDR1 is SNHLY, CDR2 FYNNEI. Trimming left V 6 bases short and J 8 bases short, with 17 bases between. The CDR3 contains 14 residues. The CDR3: CASSERGFGEPQHF. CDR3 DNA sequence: TGTGCCAGCAGCGAGCGCGGTTTCGGTGAGCCCCAGCATTTT.

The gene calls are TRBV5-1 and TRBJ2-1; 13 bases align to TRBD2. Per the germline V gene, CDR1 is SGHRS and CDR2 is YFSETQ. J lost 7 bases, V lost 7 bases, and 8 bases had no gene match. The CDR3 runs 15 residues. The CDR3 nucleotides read TGCGCCAGCGGGCTGACTAGCGGGAGGCATAATGAGCAGTTCTTC. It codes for CASGLTSGRHNEQFF.

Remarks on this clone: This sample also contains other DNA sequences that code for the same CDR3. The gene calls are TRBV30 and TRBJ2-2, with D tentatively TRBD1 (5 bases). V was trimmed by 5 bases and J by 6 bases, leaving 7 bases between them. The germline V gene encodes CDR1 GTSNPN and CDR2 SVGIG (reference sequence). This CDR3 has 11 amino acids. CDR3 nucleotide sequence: TGTGCCTGGTCAGGGTCCGGGGAGCTGTTTTTT. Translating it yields CAWSGSGELFF.

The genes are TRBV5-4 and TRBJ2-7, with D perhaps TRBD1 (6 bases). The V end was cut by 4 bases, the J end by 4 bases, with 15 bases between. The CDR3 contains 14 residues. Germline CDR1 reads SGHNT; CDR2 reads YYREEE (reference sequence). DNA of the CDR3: TGTGCCAGCAGCGAACAGGGTGTGAGGTACGAGCAGTACTTC. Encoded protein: CASSEQGVRYEQYF.

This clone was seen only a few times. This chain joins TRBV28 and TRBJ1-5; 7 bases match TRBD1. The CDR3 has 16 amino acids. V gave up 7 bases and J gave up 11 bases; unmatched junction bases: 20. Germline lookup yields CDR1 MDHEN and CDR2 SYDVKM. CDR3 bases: TGTGCCAGCATAGGGACAGACCAGGGGGTCCTTGGAACCCAGCATTTT. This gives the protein CASIGTDQGVLGTQHF.

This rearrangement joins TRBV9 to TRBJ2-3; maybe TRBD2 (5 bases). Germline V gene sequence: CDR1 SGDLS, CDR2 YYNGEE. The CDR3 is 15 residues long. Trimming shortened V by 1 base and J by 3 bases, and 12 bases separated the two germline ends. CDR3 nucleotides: TGTGCCAGCAGCGTACGAGGACTGGCTACAGATACGCAGTATTTT. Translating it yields CASSVRGLATDTQYF.

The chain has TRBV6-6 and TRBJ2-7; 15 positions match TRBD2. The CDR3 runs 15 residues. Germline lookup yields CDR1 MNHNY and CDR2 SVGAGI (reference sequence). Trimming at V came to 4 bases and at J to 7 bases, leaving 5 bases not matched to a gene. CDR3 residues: CASSSGLAGGKEQYF. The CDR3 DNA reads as TGTGCCAGCAGTTCGGGACTAGCGGGAGGTAAAGAGCAGTACTTC.

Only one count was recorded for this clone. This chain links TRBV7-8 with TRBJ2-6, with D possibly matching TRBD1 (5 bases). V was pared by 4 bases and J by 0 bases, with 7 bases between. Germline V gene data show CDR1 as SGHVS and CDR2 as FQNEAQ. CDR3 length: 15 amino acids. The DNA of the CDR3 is TGTGCCAGCAGCTCTGACAGCTCTGGGGCCAACGTCCTGACTTTC. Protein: CASSSDSSGANVLTF.

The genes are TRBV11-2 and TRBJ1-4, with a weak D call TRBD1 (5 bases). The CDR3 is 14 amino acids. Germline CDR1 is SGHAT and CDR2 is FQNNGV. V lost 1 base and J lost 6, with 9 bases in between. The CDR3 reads CASSLALTDEKLFF. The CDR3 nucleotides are TGTGCCAGCAGCTTAGCTTTGACAGATGAAAAACTGTTTTTT.

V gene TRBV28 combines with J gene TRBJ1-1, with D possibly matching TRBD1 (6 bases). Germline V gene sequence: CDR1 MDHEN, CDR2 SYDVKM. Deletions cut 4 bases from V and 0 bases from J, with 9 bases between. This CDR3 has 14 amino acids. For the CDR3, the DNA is TGTGCCAGCAGTTCAGGACAGATGAACACTGAAGCTTTCTTT. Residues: CASSSGQMNTEAFF. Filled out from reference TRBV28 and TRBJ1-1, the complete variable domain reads DVKVTQSSRYLVKRTGEKVFLECVQDMDHENMFWYRQDPGLGLRLIYFSYDVKMKEKGDIPEGYSVSREKKERFSLILESASTNQTSMYLCASSSGQMNTEAFFGQGTRLTVV.

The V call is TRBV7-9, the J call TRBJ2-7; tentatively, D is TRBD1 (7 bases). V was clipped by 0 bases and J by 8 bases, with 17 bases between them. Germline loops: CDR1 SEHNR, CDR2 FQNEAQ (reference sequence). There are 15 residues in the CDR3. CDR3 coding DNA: TGTGCCAGCAGCTTAGCGGCGGGACAGTCTACAAAGCAGTACTTC. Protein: CASSLAAGQSTKQYF.

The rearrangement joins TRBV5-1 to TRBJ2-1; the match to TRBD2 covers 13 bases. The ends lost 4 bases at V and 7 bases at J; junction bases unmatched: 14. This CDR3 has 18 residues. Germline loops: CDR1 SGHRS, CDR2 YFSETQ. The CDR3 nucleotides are TGCGCCAGCAGCCAAGGACTAGCGGGAGACTCCGGCTGGAATGAGCAGTTCTTC. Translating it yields CASSQGLAGDSGWNEQFF.

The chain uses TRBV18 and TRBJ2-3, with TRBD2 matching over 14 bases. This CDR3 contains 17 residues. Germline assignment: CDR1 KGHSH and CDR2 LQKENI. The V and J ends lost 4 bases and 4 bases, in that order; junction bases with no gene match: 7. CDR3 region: CASSRAGTSGSSDTQYF. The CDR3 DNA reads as TGTGCCAGCTCACGCGCCGGGACTAGCGGGAGCTCAGATACGCAGTATTTT.

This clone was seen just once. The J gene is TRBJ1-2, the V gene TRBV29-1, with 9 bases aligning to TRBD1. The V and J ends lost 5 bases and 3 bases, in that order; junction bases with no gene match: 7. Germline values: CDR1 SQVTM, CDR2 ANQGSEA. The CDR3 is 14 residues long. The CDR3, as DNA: TGCAGCGTTCCGGGACAGGGTTCCCACTATGGCTACACCTTC. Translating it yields CSVPGQGSHYGYTF.

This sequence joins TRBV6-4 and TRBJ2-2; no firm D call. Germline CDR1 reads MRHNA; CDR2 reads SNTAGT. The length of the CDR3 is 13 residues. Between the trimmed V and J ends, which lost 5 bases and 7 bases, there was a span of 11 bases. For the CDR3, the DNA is TGTGCCAGCAGTCCAGTGAATGACGGGGAGCTGTTTTTT. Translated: CASSPVNDGELFF.

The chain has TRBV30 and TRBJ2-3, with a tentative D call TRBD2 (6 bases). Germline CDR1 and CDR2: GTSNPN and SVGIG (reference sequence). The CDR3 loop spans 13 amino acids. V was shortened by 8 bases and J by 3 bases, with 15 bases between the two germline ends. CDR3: CATDVGGTDTQYF. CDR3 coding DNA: TGTGCCACGGACGTCGGGGGAACAGATACGCAGTATTTT.

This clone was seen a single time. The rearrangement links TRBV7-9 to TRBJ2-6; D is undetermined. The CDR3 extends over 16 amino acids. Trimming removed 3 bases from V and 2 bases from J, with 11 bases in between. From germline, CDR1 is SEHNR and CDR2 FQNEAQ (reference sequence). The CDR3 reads CASSFRVLAGANVLTF. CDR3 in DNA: TGTGCCAGCAGCTTCCGGGTTCTCGCTGGGGCCAACGTCCTGACTTTC.

DNA for the CDR3: TGTGCCAGCAGGACCACCGGGACAGCTTACTACGAGCAGTACTTC. Residues: CASRTTGTAYYEQYF. The chain employs TRBV6-5 and TRBJ2-7; 7 positions agree with TRBD1. V lost 6 bases and J lost 3; bases outside the gene matches: 11. The CDR3 spans 15 residues. Germline CDR1 is MNHEY and CDR2 is SVGAGI.